The rows below give T cell receptor beta chains drawn from one sample of a study of blood T cell repertoires in COVID-19. TCRdb's table, derived via immunoSEQ multiplex PCR, lists solely in-frame clones and lacks some. The table has under 35,000 clones, nearly 80% seen once. Sequencing was performed on peripheral blood. Receptors were obtained from an elderly man with acute or convalescent COVID-19. Each CDR3 is given with its conserved first and last residue. The D gene is left open where the match is weak. Not all rows give a size; the values are once, few, many and, for expanded clones, a class.

>TRBV12-3/TRBV12-4|.|TRBJ2-3|.|13
CASEMTGTDTQYF
TGTGCCAGCGAAATGACAGGCACAGATACGCAGTATTTT
>TRBV10-3|.|TRBJ1-2|.|13
CAISELGGYGYTF
TGTGCCATCAGTGAGTTGGGAGGGTACGGCTACACCTTC
>TRBV2|.|TRBJ1-1|.|13
CASSVAENTEAFF
TGTGCCAGCAGTGTCGCAGAGAACACTGAAGCTTTCTTT
>TRBV7-8|TRBD2|TRBJ2-3|.|16
CASSPRLAGATDTQYF
TGTGCCAGCAGCCCAAGACTAGCTGGGGCCACAGATACGCAGTATTTT
>TRBV5-1|TRBD1|TRBJ2-1|.|17
CASSLWDRTGGWNEQFF
TGCGCCAGCAGCTTATGGGACAGGACAGGGGGCTGGAATGAGCAGTTCTTC
>TRBV5-1|TRBD2|TRBJ2-3|.|15
CASSFVLADTDTQYF
TGCGCCAGCAGCTTTGTACTAGCGGACACAGATACGCAGTATTTT
>TRBV2|TRBD1|TRBJ1-2|many|19
CASSKGSGTGLGGFYGYTF
TGTGCCAGCAGTAAGGGGTCTGGGACAGGACTCGGGGGTTTCTATGGCTACACCTTC
>TRBV10-3|TRBD2|TRBJ2-5|.|17
CAISESGLAGEQETQYF
TGTGCCATCAGTGAGTCGGGGTTGGCGGGGGAGCAAGAGACCCAGTACTTC
>TRBV7-9|.|TRBJ2-1|once|15
CASSSSSSSYNEQFF
TGTGCCAGCAGCTCGTCATCCAGCTCCTACAATGAGCAGTTCTTC
>TRBV11-2|TRBD1|TRBJ2-1|.|15
CASSYPGQGFHEQFF
TGTGCCAGCAGTTATCCGGGACAGGGGTTCCATGAGCAGTTCTTC
>TRBV6-1|TRBD2|TRBJ2-3|.|16
CASSGEGLAGADTQYF
TGTGCCAGCAGTGGGGAGGGACTAGCAGGTGCAGATACGCAGTATTTT
>TRBV3-1/TRBV3-2|.|TRBJ1-6|.|14
CASSPNVQGPPLHF
TGTGCCAGCAGCCCGAATGTGCAGGGCCCACCCCTCCACTTT
>TRBV11-1|.|TRBJ2-6|.|15
CASRGRSAGANVLTF
TGTGCCAGCCGAGGGCGCTCCGCTGGGGCCAACGTCCTGACTTTC
>TRBV5-6|.|TRBJ2-2|.|13
CASSLGSSGELFF
TGTGCCAGCAGCTTGGGTTCGTCCGGGGAGCTGTTTTTT
>TRBV6-2/TRBV6-3|.|TRBJ2-4|.|14
CASSYKHPKNIQYF
TGTGCCAGCAGTTACAAACATCCCAAAAACATTCAGTACTTC
>TRBV7-2|.|TRBJ2-3|.|13
CASSRGSTDTQYF
TGTGCCAGCAGCCGAGGGAGTACAGATACGCAGTATTTT
>TRBV30|.|TRBJ2-1|few|12
CATSGTGYEQFF
TGTGCTACGAGCGGGACAGGCTATGAGCAGTTCTTC
>TRBV12-3/TRBV12-4|.|TRBJ2-3|few|13
CASRLQGTDTQYF
TGTGCCAGCAGGCTCCAGGGGACAGATACGCAGTATTTT
>TRBV28|.|TRBJ1-2|many|13
CASSLQTWYGYTF
TGTGCCAGCAGTCTTCAGACTTGGTATGGCTACACCTTC
>TRBV30|.|TRBJ1-3|.|11
CTITSGNTIYF
TGCACCATTACTTCTGGAAACACCATATATTTT
>TRBV6-5|.|TRBJ1-1|.|11
CAAAGRSEAFF
TGTGCCGCAGCGGGTAGGTCTGAAGCTTTCTTT
>TRBV5-5|.|TRBJ1-1|.|15
CASSLEYAVNTEAFF
TGTGCCAGCAGCTTGGAATACGCAGTGAACACTGAAGCTTTCTTT
>TRBV30|.|TRBJ1-1|.|15
CAWRLARALNTEAFF
TGTGCCTGGAGGCTTGCCAGGGCGCTGAACACTGAAGCTTTCTTT
>TRBV7-9|.|TRBJ1-5|.|16
CASSLWGRGFNQPQHF
TGTGCCAGCAGCCTCTGGGGCAGGGGATTCAATCAGCCCCAGCATTTT
>TRBV2|.|TRBJ2-5|.|13
CASSEMTKETQYF
TGTGCCAGCAGTGAAATGACAAAAGAGACCCAGTACTTC
>TRBV7-3|TRBD2|TRBJ2-3|.|20
CASSSRPYKQAGVGTDTQYF
TGTGCCAGCAGCTCCCGCCCTTATAAACAAGCGGGAGTGGGCACAGATACGCAGTATTTT
>TRBV10-3|.|TRBJ2-7|.|14
CAISDGRVAYEQYF
TGTGCCATCAGTGATGGCAGGGTAGCCTACGAGCAGTACTTC
>TRBV14|TRBD2|TRBJ2-3|.|16
CASSQEGLAETDTQYF
TGTGCCAGCAGCCAAGAGGGACTAGCGGAGACAGATACGCAGTATTTT
>TRBV18|.|TRBJ2-5|.|15
CASSPDSSHGETQYF
TGTGCCAGCTCCCCGGACTCTTCACACGGGGAGACCCAGTACTTC